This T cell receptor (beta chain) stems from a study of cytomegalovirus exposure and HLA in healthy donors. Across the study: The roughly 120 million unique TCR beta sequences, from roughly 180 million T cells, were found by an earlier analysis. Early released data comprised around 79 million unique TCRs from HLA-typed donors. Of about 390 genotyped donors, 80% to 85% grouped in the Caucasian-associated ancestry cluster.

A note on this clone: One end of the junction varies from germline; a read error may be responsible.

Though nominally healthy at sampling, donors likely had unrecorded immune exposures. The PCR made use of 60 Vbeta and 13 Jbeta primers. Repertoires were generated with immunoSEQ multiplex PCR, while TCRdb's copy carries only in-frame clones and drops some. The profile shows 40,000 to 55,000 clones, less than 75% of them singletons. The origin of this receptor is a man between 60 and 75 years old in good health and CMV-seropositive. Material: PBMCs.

The CDR3 here is CASREGQGGSDTQYF. The CDR3 coding sequence is TGTGCCAGCAGAGAAGGACAGGGCGGATCAGATACGCAGTATTTT. The rearrangement uses TRBV6-1 and TRBJ2-3; TRBD1 matches at 8 bases. This CDR3 comprises 15 residues. Germline lookup yields CDR1 MNHNS and CDR2 SASEGT.